A selection of T cell receptor beta chains follows, all from one sample in a study of regulatory T cells in long-lasting Graves disease. TCRdb re-derived calls from the multiplex PCR reads in MiXCR, one entry per CDR3 protein. The sample lists about 500,000 distinct CDR3 sequences, approximately 12% occurring once. The same data also went into a second study, on T cells in Graves' hyperthyroidism and ophthalmopathy.

The material was peripheral blood mononuclear cells (PBMCs), obtained at new diagnosis, from a patient treated with antithyroid drugs. Source of these receptors: a woman in her 30s with Graves disease. Both conserved end residues are part of each CDR3. The order of the fields is D gene, clone size, J gene, V gene, CDR3 DNA, CDR3 protein. The D gene is left open where the match is weak. Expanded clones are given a class, and other clones once, few, many or no size at all.

- | - | TRBJ2-1 | TRBV27 | TGTGCCGGCAGTTTAGCATCAGGGGACGCCTACAATGAGCAGTTCTTC | CAGSLASGDAYNEQFF
TRBD2 | many | TRBJ2-4 | TRBV11-3 | TGTGCCAGCAGCTCCCAGCGGGAGGGAAACATTCAGTACTTC | CASSSQREGNIQYF
- | many | TRBJ1-5 | TRBV27 | TGTGCCAGCAGTTTAAAGGGCCTCGTCGCCAATCAGCCCCAGCATTTT | CASSLKGLVANQPQHF
- | - | TRBJ2-3 | TRBV27 | TGTGCCAGCAGCCCACCCGAGACAATTCTCCCGCAGTATTTT | CASSPPETILPQYF
- | many | TRBJ2-3 | TRBV6-2/TRBV6-3 | TGTGCCAGCAGTCGGGTGGGAGATACGCAGTATTTT | CASSRVGDTQYF
- | few | TRBJ1-1 | TRBV18 | TGTGCCAGCTCACGTGGGGCCAGGGACACTGAAGCTTTCTTT | CASSRGARDTEAFF
- | many | TRBJ1-5 | TRBV2 | TGTGCCAGCAGTGAGGAGTCCGCTCAGCCCCAGCATTTT | CASSEESAQPQHF
- | - | TRBJ1-2 | TRBV3-1 | TGTGCCAGCAGCCAAGCCATGGACGGGAACTATGGCTACACCTTC | CASSQAMDGNYGYTF
TRBD2 | - | TRBJ2-1 | TRBV7-9 | TGTGCCAGAAATCCAATAGCGGGAGGGCCGGGTGAGCAGTTCTTC | CARNPIAGGPGEQFF
TRBD2 | - | TRBJ2-5 | TRBV28 | TGTGCCAGCGGGGCTAGCGGGAGTAGTAGCGGCCAAGAGACCCAGTACTTC | CASGASGSSSGQETQYF
- | few | TRBJ1-6 | TRBV20-1 | TGCAGTGCTAGAGGGGACGTTTCCTATAATTCACCCCTCCACTTT | CSARGDVSYNSPLHF
- | - | TRBJ2-3 | TRBV12-3/TRBV12-4 | TGTGCCAGCAGTTTGCGTGCCCTTTCCCCGGGCCGCACAGATACGCAGTATTTT | CASSLRALSPGRTDTQYF
TRBD2 | few | TRBJ2-1 | TRBV4-1 | TGCGCCAGCAGCCAAGATGGGCCTAGCGGAGAAGATGAGCAGTTCTTC | CASSQDGPSGEDEQFF
TRBD1 | many | TRBJ1-6 | TRBV11-2 | TGTGCCAGCAGCTTGACAGGGCGTCCACCCCTCCACTTT | CASSLTGRPPLHF
TRBD2 | many | TRBJ2-1 | TRBV12-3/TRBV12-4 | TGTGCCAGCAGTTTTAGACTAGCGGGGGGGACCTTCAATGAGCAGTTCTTC | CASSFRLAGGTFNEQFF
TRBD1 | many | TRBJ2-7 | TRBV4-1 | TGCGCCAGCAGCCAAGGAGGGACAGGGGGCATATTAGCCTACGAGCAGTACTTC | CASSQGGTGGILAYEQYF
- | few | TRBJ2-5 | TRBV3-1 | TGTGCCAGCAGCCAAGTGGGCGGGAAAGGGACCCAGTACTTC | CASSQVGGKGTQYF
- | many | TRBJ2-2 | TRBV7-8 | TGTGCCAGCAGCTTCGGGACAATTTTAACCACCGGGGAGCTGTTTTTT | CASSFGTILTTGELFF
TRBD1 | - | TRBJ1-1 | TRBV5-6 | TGTGCCAGCAGCTTCCCCGGGACAGGGGGGACTGAAGCTTTCTTT | CASSFPGTGGTEAFF
- | few | TRBJ1-2 | TRBV28 | TGTGCCAGCAGTTTGCAGGGGATACATGGCTACACCTTC | CASSLQGIHGYTF
TRBD1 | many | TRBJ2-5 | TRBV4-3 | TGCGCCAGCAGCCAAGCGGGACAGGGGAGGGAGACCCAGTACTTC | CASSQAGQGRETQYF
TRBD2 | - | TRBJ2-7 | TRBV20-1 | TGCAGTGCCCCAGGACTAGCGGGAGTTTCCTACGAGCAGTACTTC | CSAPGLAGVSYEQYF
TRBD2 | many | TRBJ2-1 | TRBV20-1 | TGCAGTGCTGAGCTTTCGCGGGAGAGGAATGAGCAGTTCTTC | CSAELSRERNEQFF
TRBD1 | few | TRBJ2-7 | TRBV20-1 | TGCAGTGCTAGAATACGACAGGGTGGGTCGCGCGAGCAGTACTTC | CSARIRQGGSREQYF
TRBD2 | many | TRBJ2-1 | TRBV10-2 | TGCGCCAGCAGTGCCCTAGCGGGAGCTGGGATTAATGAGCAGTTCTTC | CASSALAGAGINEQFF
- | few | TRBJ1-1 | TRBV7-9 | TGTGCCAGCAGCCCTTATTGGGAGGCTTTCTTT | CASSPYWEAFF
TRBD1 | many | TRBJ2-7 | TRBV20-1 | TGCAGTGCTAGCCGGGACAGGGGAGTCTACGAGCAGTACTTC | CSASRDRGVYEQYF
TRBD2 | few | TRBJ2-5 | TRBV6-5 | TGTGCCAGCAGTTACGGGGTAGCGGGAGGCCAAGAGACCCAGTACTTC | CASSYGVAGGQETQYF
TRBD2 | few | TRBJ2-7 | TRBV7-9 | TGTGCCAGCAGCGCTCAGACTAGCGGGAGCTCCTACGAGCAGTACTTC | CASSAQTSGSSYEQYF
TRBD2 | many | TRBJ2-1 | TRBV29-1 | TGCAGCTCTAGCGGGAGTAGCCCCTACAATGAGCAGTTCTTC | CSSSGSSPYNEQFF
- | - | TRBJ2-1 | TRBV25-1 | TGTGCCAGCAGTGTGAGCAATGAGCAGTTCTTC | CASSVSNEQFF
- | many | TRBJ1-2 | TRBV2 | TGTGCCAGCAGTGATTCCGGAGGTAACTATGGCTACACCTTC | CASSDSGGNYGYTF
- | few | TRBJ1-6 | TRBV29-1 | TGCAGCGTTGATGTGGGCAGGGCTCTTCTAGCCCTCCACTTT | CSVDVGRALLALHF
- | - | TRBJ2-7 | TRBV4-3 | TGCGCCAGCAGCCAAGCCCCGGGCGAGACCGAGCAGTACTTC | CASSQAPGETEQYF
- | many | TRBJ2-7 | TRBV6-5 | TGTGCCAGCAGTTACTCGACTGGGTACCCTAGCGAGCAGTACTTC | CASSYSTGYPSEQYF
TRBD1 | many | TRBJ2-1 | TRBV24-1 | TGTGCCACCAGTGATTTGGGACAGGGGTCCCCCGGGGGCTCCTACAATGAGCAGTTCTTC | CATSDLGQGSPGGSYNEQFF
- | - | TRBJ2-4 | TRBV7-9 | TGTGCCAGCAGCGCGTCCGGGACGGAGTTAAACATTCAGTACTTC | CASSASGTELNIQYF
- | many | TRBJ1-2 | TRBV18 | TGTGCCAGCTCACCCAATGGCGGTAGTAGTGGCTACACCTTC | CASSPNGGSSGYTF
TRBD2 | - | TRBJ2-1 | TRBV11-2 | TGTGCCAGCAGCTTAGTCCCGACTAGCGGGAGTCGATTCTTC | CASSLVPTSGSRFF
TRBD1 | many | TRBJ2-7 | TRBV2 | TGTGCCAGCAGTCCCACCACAGGGGCCCACGAGCAGTACTTC | CASSPTTGAHEQYF
TRBD2 | few | TRBJ2-3 | TRBV19 | TGTGCCAGCTCTGGAGTAGCGGGTCGAACAGATACGCAGTATTTT | CASSGVAGRTDTQYF
TRBD1 | many | TRBJ2-5 | TRBV29-1 | TGCAGCACTGGGGGACAGGGGGCTTCGGGGGAGACCCAGTACTTC | CSTGGQGASGETQYF
- | few | TRBJ2-7 | TRBV18 | TGTGCCAGCTCACTTCCCGGACACAATTACGAGCAGTACTTC | CASSLPGHNYEQYF